This TCR beta chain was identified during a study of blood T cells in healthy people across ages. Study details: Template switching retrieved approximately one barcoded beta molecule for each two T cells. Findings and caveats of the study: Older individuals had lower TCR beta diversity per million T cells (the decline was roughly linear).

V lost 6 bases, J lost 0 bases, and 12 bases lay in between. The CDR3 runs to 16 residues. Germline V gene sequence: CDR1 MNHNY, CDR2 SVGAGI (reference sequence). Sample-barcoded 5' priming and a J-beta primer mix drove a second PCR of about 7 to 11 cycles. TCRdb re-called the 5' RACE reads through MiXCR, storing one row per CDR3 protein. The table shows some 750,000 distinct CDR3 sequences, with approximately 21% occurring only once. The sample providers were healthy Caucasian people from Russia, aged about 6 to 90. As concerns this clonotype: Its specificity is unknown.

This receptor was taken from a man between 65 and 85 years old in good health. The V gene is TRBV6-6, the J gene TRBJ2-6, with unresolved D. Sample: blood. CDR3 protein: CASRLRTVSGANVLTF. CDR3 DNA: TGTGCCAGCAGATTACGGACGGTCTCTGGGGCCAACGTCCTGACTTTC.